These T cell receptor beta chains were read from a single sample in a study of control samples from healthy donors and cancer patients. Clones were sequenced by immunoSEQ multiplex PCR, and TCRdb holds only the in-frame ones, with some missing. The table shows some 110,000 clones, with 85% to 90% occurring only once. The sequenced sample was blood. Receptor source: a woman in her 70s in good health. Both conserved end residues are part of each CDR3. A D gene is named only where the DNA matches it firmly. Clone size is given for some rows only: seen once, a few or many times, or a class if the clone is expanded.

abundance: -; v_gene: TRBV4-2; j_gene: TRBJ1-2; d_gene: -; CDR3aa: CASSQGNYGYTF; CDR3nt: TGTGCCAGCAGCCAGGGAAACTATGGCTACACCTTC
abundance: -; v_gene: TRBV11-3; j_gene: TRBJ2-2; d_gene: -; CDR3aa: CASSLLGANTGELFF; CDR3nt: TGTGCCAGCAGCTTATTAGGGGCGAACACCGGGGAGCTGTTTTTT
abundance: -; v_gene: TRBV5-1; j_gene: TRBJ2-5; d_gene: -; CDR3aa: CASSLLRQGGETQYF; CDR3nt: TGCGCCAGCAGCTTGTTAAGACAGGGAGGAGAGACCCAGTACTTC
abundance: -; v_gene: TRBV19; j_gene: TRBJ1-1; d_gene: -; CDR3aa: CASSIEGWRGQNTEAFF; CDR3nt: TGTGCCAGTAGTATAGAAGGTTGGAGAGGACAGAACACTGAAGCTTTCTTT
abundance: once; v_gene: TRBV20-1; j_gene: TRBJ1-2; d_gene: TRBD1; CDR3aa: CSASRRQGAAYGYTF; CDR3nt: TGCAGTGCTAGTCGACGACAGGGGGCGGCCTATGGCTACACCTTC
abundance: -; v_gene: TRBV2; j_gene: TRBJ2-7; d_gene: -; CDR3aa: CASGSSYEQYF; CDR3nt: TGTGCCAGCGGCTCGAGCTACGAGCAGTACTTC
abundance: -; v_gene: TRBV4-1; j_gene: TRBJ2-7; d_gene: -; CDR3aa: CASSQDMKEGREQYF; CDR3nt: TGCGCCAGCAGCCAAGATATGAAAGAGGGGCGCGAGCAGTACTTC
abundance: -; v_gene: TRBV25-1; j_gene: TRBJ1-6; d_gene: TRBD1; CDR3aa: CASSTGGPNSPLHF; CDR3nt: TGTGCCAGCAGCACAGGGGGCCCCAATTCACCCCTCCACTTT
abundance: once; v_gene: TRBV29-1; j_gene: TRBJ2-1; d_gene: -; CDR3aa: CSGHSGSYNEQFF; CDR3nt: TGCAGCGGGCACAGTGGCTCCTACAATGAGCAGTTCTTC
abundance: medium-sized; v_gene: TRBV11-1; j_gene: TRBJ1-1; d_gene: -; CDR3aa: CASSGPGGFKAFF; CDR3nt: TGTGCCAGCAGCGGGCCCGGGGGCTTTAAGGCTTTCTTT
abundance: -; v_gene: TRBV27; j_gene: TRBJ1-6; d_gene: -; CDR3aa: CASSLGWTAAPLHF; CDR3nt: TGTGCCAGCAGCCTCGGTTGGACGGCGGCCCCCCTCCACTTT
abundance: once; v_gene: TRBV5-1; j_gene: TRBJ1-4; d_gene: -; CDR3aa: CASSLRLAGNEKLFF; CDR3nt: TGCGCCAGCAGCTTGAGACTGGCGGGTAATGAAAAACTGTTTTTT
abundance: -; v_gene: TRBV3-1/TRBV3-2; j_gene: TRBJ1-4; d_gene: -; CDR3aa: CASSPRQSQNEKLFF; CDR3nt: TGTGCCAGCAGCCCGCGACAGTCCCAAAATGAAAAACTGTTTTTT
abundance: -; v_gene: TRBV5-1; j_gene: TRBJ2-1; d_gene: TRBD1; CDR3aa: CASSLGYRGRENEQFF; CDR3nt: TGCGCCAGCAGCTTGGGGTACAGGGGGCGTGAGAATGAGCAGTTCTTC
abundance: -; v_gene: TRBV7-2; j_gene: TRBJ1-2; d_gene: -; CDR3aa: CASSLSRTRYGYTF; CDR3nt: TGTGCCAGCAGCTTAAGCCGGACCCGCTATGGCTACACCTTC
abundance: -; v_gene: TRBV6-5; j_gene: TRBJ2-1; d_gene: -; CDR3aa: CASIPARLIYNEQFF; CDR3nt: TGTGCCAGCATCCCCGCCAGGCTAATATACAATGAGCAGTTCTTC
abundance: -; v_gene: TRBV10-3; j_gene: TRBJ1-1; d_gene: -; CDR3aa: CAISESPRGGLNTEAFF; CDR3nt: TGTGCCATCAGTGAGTCACCCCGGGGGGGGTTGAACACTGAAGCTTTCTTT
abundance: -; v_gene: TRBV6-2/TRBV6-3; j_gene: TRBJ1-4; d_gene: -; CDR3aa: CASSYGETNEKLFF; CDR3nt: TGTGCCAGCAGTTACGGGGAAACTAATGAAAAACTGTTTTTT
abundance: -; v_gene: TRBV21-1; j_gene: TRBJ2-1; d_gene: -; CDR3aa: CASSSTGNPGSPSNEQFF; CDR3nt: TGTGCCAGCAGTTCGACAGGGAACCCCGGTAGCCCGTCCAATGAGCAGTTCTTC
abundance: -; v_gene: TRBV6-2/TRBV6-3; j_gene: TRBJ2-2; d_gene: -; CDR3aa: CASSRAGNTGELFF; CDR3nt: TGTGCCAGCAGCAGGGCGGGGAACACCGGGGAGCTGTTTTTT
abundance: -; v_gene: TRBV6-5; j_gene: TRBJ1-6; d_gene: TRBD1; CDR3aa: CASSYTTGPKSPLHF; CDR3nt: TGTGCCAGCAGTTACACGACAGGGCCTAAATCCCCCCTCCACTTT